This T cell receptor (beta chain) was sequenced during a study of shared clonotypes between healthy human individuals. Regarding this clone: The target antigen is unknown.

The table came from immunoSEQ multiplex PCR; TCRdb's copy has only in-frame clones and leaves some out. The sample consists of more than 550,000 clones, 90% of them appearing once. Each CD8 memory set brought CD45RO+ cells together with CCR7-negative CD45RA+ TemRA cells. Findings of the study overall: Clonotype sharing across a handful of donors was observed for 4% to 6.5% of naive CD4 clonotypes.

The sequence derives from a young man in good health. Some clones in this sample may be carry-over from other donors' samples. Sequencing was carried out using memory CD8+ T cells from PBMCs. Noted subset: CD45RO+ cells pooled with CCR7-negative TemRA cells.

CDR3 sequence reads: CASSEEGQTGNTIYF. In nucleotides, the CDR3 is TGTGCCAGCAGTGAGGAGGGACAGACTGGAAACACCATATATTTT. The genes are TRBV2 and TRBJ1-3; 7 nucleotides agree with TRBD1. The ends lost 3 bases at V and 2 bases at J; junction bases unmatched: 4. The CDR3 length is 15 residues. Germline CDR1 SNHLY, CDR2 FYNNEI. The whole variable domain, filled in from reference TRBV2 and TRBJ1-3, reads EPEVTQTPSHQVTQMGQEVILRCVPISNHLYFYWYRQILGQKVEFLVSFYNNEISEKSEIFDDQFSVERPDGSNFTLKIRSTKLEDSAMYFCASSEEGQTGNTIYFGEGSWLTVV.